Presented here are 20 T cell receptor beta chains from one specimen sequenced in a study of T-cell reconstitution after alpha-beta-depleted transplantation in children. Construction of the TCRbeta library involved unique molecular identifiers. MiXCR, applied by TCRdb to the PCR reads, yields one record per CDR3 protein. The sample lists about 980,000 distinct CDR3 sequences, around 30% seen once, with 28% in the top ten. The sequencing used PBMCs, mostly from graft donor cells, collected 360 days after TCRalphabeta/CD19-depleted stem cell transplant. These receptors all stem from a boy in the first two years of life who had a stem cell transplant for SCID, so the T cells may come from the graft donor.

The rearrangement uses TRBV28 and TRBJ2-1; TRBD2 matches 9 bases. CDR1 and CDR2 from the germline V gene are MDHEN and SYDVKM. The ends lost 5 bases at V and 7 bases at J; junction bases unmatched: 12. The CDR3 runs to 16 residues. CDR3 residues: CASSHPTSGGPNEQFF. The DNA for the CDR3 is TGTGCCAGCAGTCACCCCACCAGCGGGGGGCCTAATGAGCAGTTCTTC.

A few counts support this clonotype. The chain uses TRBV11-1 and TRBJ2-7; D is uncertain. The CDR3 extends over 15 amino acids. Trimming removed 1 base from V and 1 base from J, with 11 bases in between. Germline loops: CDR1 SGHAT, CDR2 FQDESV (reference sequence). The CDR3 is CASSLVQEGSYEQYF. In DNA, the CDR3 is TGTGCCAGCAGCTTAGTGCAGGAAGGTTCCTACGAGCAGTACTTC.

The chain's CDR3 is CASSLVRTSAFF. The CDR3 nucleotides read TGTGCCAGCAGTTTAGTACGGACATCAGCTTTCTTT. The genes are TRBV12-3 or TRBV12-4 and TRBJ1-1; D is perhaps TRBD1 (5 bases). The CDR3 covers 12 residues. Deletions cut 1 base from V and 10 bases from J, with 10 bases between.

This clonotype has only a few counts. The chain recombines TRBV10-3 with TRBJ2-7, with 9 bases that match TRBD1. Germline V gives CDR1 ENHRY, CDR2 SYGVKD. The CDR3 consists of 15 residues. V shed 7 bases, J shed 2 bases, and the junction held 9 bases outside the gene matches. The CDR3 coding sequence is TGTGCCATCAAGTCGGGACAGGGAAAAGCCTACGAGCAGTACTTC. Its protein is CAIKSGQGKAYEQYF.

This chain joins TRBV7-6 and TRBJ1-1; D unclear. The germline CDR1 and CDR2 sequences are SGHVS and FNYEAQ. The CDR3 totals 13 residues. With 1 base removed from V and 8 bases from J, the gap between germline ends came to 11 bases. CDR3 loop: CASSLGPPLEAFF. CDR3 bases: TGTGCCAGCAGCTTAGGGCCGCCCTTAGAAGCTTTCTTT.

The rearrangement links TRBV12-3 or TRBV12-4 to TRBJ2-5; D is unclear. Trimming pared 6 bases from V and 3 bases from J, leaving 14 bases between. The CDR3 spans 14 residues. The CDR3, as DNA: TGTGCCAGCAGCCCTACGGGCCAAAAAGAGACCCAGTACTTC. It translates to CASSPTGQKETQYF.

This chain links TRBV7-8 with TRBJ2-1; 9 bases agree with TRBD1. Germline trimming cut 5 bases from V and 10 bases from J; bases unmatched to any gene: 6. This CDR3 comprises 13 residues. The germline CDR1 and CDR2 sequences are SGHVS and FQNEAQ. CDR3 DNA: TGTGCCAGCAGCCTAACAGGGGGCGCGGAGCAGTTCTTC. Its protein product is CASSLTGGAEQFF.

The chain links TRBV19 to TRBJ1-1; 9 nucleotides align to TRBD1. This CDR3 has 17 residues. Per germline, CDR1 LNHDA and CDR2 SQIVND (reference sequence). With V trimmed by 4 bases and J by 2 bases, 11 bases remained unmatched. Written as DNA, the CDR3 is TGTGCCAGTAGTACTGGGACAGGGAGGTACCACAACACTGAAGCTTTCTTT. Amino acid sequence: CASSTGTGRYHNTEAFF.

The V gene is TRBV7-7, the J gene TRBJ2-5; 13 bases are shared with TRBD2. The germline gives CDR1 SSHAT, CDR2 FNYEAQ (reference sequence). This CDR3 has 16 residues. V lost 2 bases and J lost 3; bases outside the gene matches: 3. The CDR3 nucleotides are TGTGCCAGCAGCTTACGACTAGCGGGGGGTAAAGAGACCCAGTACTTC. This translates into CASSLRLAGGKETQYF.

The rearrangement joins TRBV28 to TRBJ2-7, with TRBD2 identical over 8 bases. The CDR3 consists of 13 residues. The germline CDR1 and CDR2 sequences are MDHEN and SYDVKM. J lost 7 bases, V lost 6 bases, and 8 bases had no gene match. The CDR3 DNA follows: TGTGCCAGCAGAGTAGCGGGGTCGTGGGAGCAGTACTTC. Translation: CASRVAGSWEQYF.

V is TRBV27 and J is TRBJ1-3; tentatively, D is TRBD1 (5 bases). Germline V gene lookup returns CDR1 MNHEY and CDR2 SMNVEV (reference sequence). The CDR3 extends over 14 amino acids. V was pared by 5 bases and J by 0 bases, with 8 bases between. As DNA, the CDR3 is TGTGCCAGCAGTCCGGGGGTCTCTGGAAACACCATATATTTT. Its translation is CASSPGVSGNTIYF.

The rearrangement links TRBV6-2 or TRBV6-3 to TRBJ2-1; TRBD1 matches 10 bases. The germline V gene has CDR1 MNHEY and CDR2 SVGEGT. The J segment lost 12 bases and the V segment lost 0 bases, leaving 17 bases of the junction unmatched. The CDR3 totals 18 residues. The CDR3 spells CASSYSTGIDRGPRGQFF. CDR3 coding DNA: TGTGCCAGCAGTTACTCGACGGGGATAGACAGGGGGCCGCGGGGGCAGTTCTTC.

The chain joins TRBV7-8 to TRBJ1-5; D is undetermined. CDR1 is SGHVS, CDR2 FQNEAQ, per germline. Trimming took off 5 bases at V and 7 bases at J, with 15 bases between the two ends. The CDR3 runs 14 residues. The CDR3 here is CASSPDTSPQPQHF. The CDR3 nucleotides read TGTGCCAGCAGCCCCGACACCTCTCCCCAGCCCCAGCATTTT.

In this sample, this clonotype turned up once. This rearrangement joins TRBV4-3 to TRBJ2-5; 14 nucleotides align to TRBD2. Unmatched junction bases numbered 6, after V lost 1 base and J lost 2 bases. The V gene's germline CDR1 is LGHNA and CDR2 YSLEER. The CDR3 loop spans 18 amino acids. DNA of the CDR3: TGCGCCAGCAGCCAAGTGGGACTAGCGGGGGTTGGGCAAGAGACCCAGTACTTC. Encoded protein: CASSQVGLAGVGQETQYF.

The sample holds a few counts of this clonotype. The chain couples TRBV4-1 to TRBJ2-1; 7 bases are shared with TRBD1. Trimming cost V 4 bases and J 6 bases; bases outside gene matches: 9. The CDR3 consists of 15 residues. CDR1 and CDR2 from the germline V gene are MGHRA and YSYEKL. The CDR3 reads CASSRPIPGGNEQFF. The CDR3 nucleotides are TGCGCCAGCAGCCGCCCTATTCCAGGGGGCAATGAGCAGTTCTTC.

As to this clonotype: An end of the junction differs from the germline gene, which may be a read error. The V gene is TRBV12-3 or TRBV12-4, the J gene TRBJ2-1; D is unresolved. The length of the CDR3 is 12 residues. In nucleotides, the CDR3 is TGTGCCAGGAGTTTCCGATATAATGAGCAGTTCTTC. Translated: CARSFRYNEQFF.

Only a few counts were recorded for this clonotype. V and J are TRBV7-9 and TRBJ2-7; D possibly corresponds to TRBD2 (6 bases). CDR1 is SEHNR and CDR2 is FQNEAQ in the germline V gene (reference sequence). This CDR3 has 13 amino acids. V lost 3 bases, J lost 7 bases, and 13 bases lay in between. CDR3 DNA sequence: TGTGCCAGCAGCTTTAGTGGGGCGGGGGAGCAGTACTTC. Amino acids: CASSFSGAGEQYF.

The chain carries TRBV2 and TRBJ1-5; tentatively, D is TRBD1 (6 bases). The length of the CDR3 is 14 residues. Germline CDR1 and CDR2: SNHLY and FYNNEI. The V end lost 4 bases, the J end lost 4 bases, and 11 bases lay between the germline ends. CDR3 residues: CASSVLRGNQPQHF. CDR3 DNA sequence: TGTGCCAGCAGTGTGTTGAGGGGGAATCAGCCCCAGCATTTT.

CDR3 nucleotides: TGCAGCGTTGCCGGGGGGGGGAATGAGCAGTTCTTC. It is translated as CSVAGGGNEQFF. J is TRBJ2-1 and V is TRBV29-1; 8 bases fit TRBD2. The V and J ends lost 4 bases and 7 bases, in that order; junction bases with no gene match: 3. This CDR3 is 12 amino acids long. Germline V gene data show CDR1 as SQVTM and CDR2 as ANQGSEA.

The chain combines TRBV11-2 with TRBJ2-3, with D possibly matching TRBD1 (7 bases). This CDR3 has 16 amino acids. Germline V gives CDR1 SGHAT, CDR2 FQNNGV. V was shortened by 1 base and J by 3 bases, with 14 bases between the two germline ends. The CDR3 sequence is CASSLGYRGGTDTQYF. CDR3 DNA: TGTGCCAGCAGCTTAGGTTACAGGGGAGGTACAGATACGCAGTATTTT.